This TCR beta chain was found in a study of T cell changes during pregnancy in multiple sclerosis. This CDR3 is 18 amino acids long. V lost 0 bases and J 5 bases, leaving 23 bases between the germline ends. From germline, CDR1 is SGHNT and CDR2 YYREEE (reference sequence). Data came from immunoSEQ multiplex PCR; TCRdb stores just in-frame clones and leaves some out. The profile covers tens of thousands of clones, with around 90% appearing a single time and around 0.81% taken by the ten largest. This specimen was peripheral blood, taken before pregnancy. The J gene is TRBJ1-1, the V gene TRBV5-4; D remains ambiguous. The TCR originated in a female donor with multiple sclerosis, enrolled in a pregnancy study. CDR3 protein: CASSLGVRGLGGETEAFF. The CDR3, as DNA: TGTGCCAGCAGCTTGGGAGTAAGAGGGTTAGGAGGAGAGACTGAAGCTTTCTTT.